The 21 T cell receptor beta chains listed next were all sequenced from one sample in a study of T cells in Graves' hyperthyroidism and ophthalmopathy. Amplification of TCR beta CDR3 regions used RNA as the template. During a first-round RT-PCR of the TCR CDR3, the HTBI primer set was used. TCRdb passed the multiplex PCR reads through MiXCR, listing each CDR3 protein once. The sample lists 480,000 or so distinct CDR3 sequences, 35% to 50% occurring once. The sequenced sample consisted of peripheral blood or thyroid tissue (not recorded which). Receptors were obtained from an adult woman with Graves' disease, either hyperthyroidism or ophthalmopathy (not recorded which).

This rearrangement joins TRBV25-1 to TRBJ1-6; 8 nucleotides match TRBD1. This CDR3 spans 16 amino acids. Germline CDR1 reads MGHDK; CDR2 reads SYGVNS. The CDR3 loop reads CASPGQGRTYNSPLHF. The CDR3 DNA reads as TGTGCTTCCCCAGGACAGGGACGGACCTATAATTCACCCCTCCACTTT.

This clonotype was recorded many times. The gene calls are TRBV11-2 and TRBJ2-5; 12 positions agree with TRBD2. This CDR3 is 17 amino acids long. V trimming: 4 bases; J trimming: 5 bases; junction bases outside the gene matches: 11. Looked up from germline, CDR1 is SGHAT and CDR2 is FQNNGV. The CDR3 DNA reads TGTGCCAGCAGCTCAAGGACTAGCGGGATCGGGACGGAGACCCAGTACTTC. This encodes CASSSRTSGIGTETQYF. Filled out from reference TRBV11-2 and TRBJ2-5, the complete variable domain reads EAGVAQSPRYKIIEKRQSVAFWCNPISGHATLYWYQQILGQGPKLLIQFQNNGVVDDSQLPKDRFSAERLKGVDSTLKIQPAKLEDSAVYLCASSSRTSGIGTETQYFGPGTRLLVL.

A note on this clonotype: The junction does not match germline at one end; this may be a read error. This sequence joins TRBV2 and TRBJ2-5; 11 bases match TRBD2. The V gene's germline CDR1 is SNHLY and CDR2 FYNNEI. CDR3 length: 15 amino acids. The CDR3 nucleotides read TGCGCCAGCAGCCAGGGACTAGCGGATCAAGAGACCCAGTACTTC. As protein: CASSQGLADQETQYF.

The table lists this clonotype with many counts. In DNA form, the CDR3 reads TGCAGTGCTAGTCCTCTGAGCTCCGATAACTATGGCTACACCTTC. Its protein product is CSASPLSSDNYGYTF. The gene calls are TRBV20-1 and TRBJ1-2; no definite D call. This CDR3 region has 15 residues. CDR1 is DFQATT and CDR2 is SNEGSKA in the germline V gene (reference sequence). V lost 3 bases and J 1 base, leaving 15 bases between the germline ends.

This clonotype was observed many times. The chain uses TRBV19 and TRBJ2-6; TRBD1 might be the D (5 bases). The ends were cut back, 0 bases at V and 3 bases at J, with 6 bases in the middle. The germline V gene has CDR1 LNHDA and CDR2 SQIVND (reference sequence). CDR3 length: 15 amino acids. CDR3 loop: CASSIDRVGANVLTF. The DNA for the CDR3 is TGTGCCAGTAGTATAGACAGGGTTGGGGCCAACGTCCTGACTTTC.

The chain links TRBV6-5 to TRBJ2-1; D is perhaps TRBD2 (6 bases). Trimming stripped 4 bases from V and 12 bases from J, with 10 bases between. Looked up from germline, CDR1 is MNHEY and CDR2 is SVGAGI. This CDR3 has 11 amino acids. The CDR3 reads CASSSGTLQFF. The CDR3 coding sequence is TGTGCCAGCAGTTCCGGGACTCTGCAGTTCTTC.

The table lists this clonotype with many counts. The rearrangement joins TRBV5-1 to TRBJ1-2, with a weak D call TRBD1 (5 bases). Trimming removed 4 bases from V and 6 bases from J, with 19 bases in between. This CDR3 is 15 amino acids long. Germline CDR1 is SGHRS and CDR2 is YFSETQ. As DNA, the CDR3 is TGCGCCAGCAGCCCCAACCCGGACACGGCTAATGGCTACACCTTC. This translates into CASSPNPDTANGYTF.

This clonotype was detected only a few times. The chain combines TRBV12-3 or TRBV12-4 with TRBJ1-2; 7 bases are a match to TRBD1. The CDR3 runs 15 residues. V shed 6 bases, J shed 2 bases, and the junction held 9 bases outside the gene matches. Written as DNA, the CDR3 is TGTGCCAGCAGCCCCTTAGACAGGGCCAACTATGGCTACACCTTC. It specifies CASSPLDRANYGYTF.

The sample holds one count of this clonotype. The chain recombines TRBV29-1 with TRBJ1-2; D unclear. The CDR3 is made up of 9 amino acids. Germline assignment: CDR1 SQVTM and CDR2 ANQGSEA. Trimming took 6 bases from V and 10 from J, leaving 9 bases between them. The DNA of the CDR3 is TGCAGCGTCCTCGACCCCTACACCTTC. It is translated as CSVLDPYTF. Combining the CDR3 with reference TRBV29-1 and TRBJ1-2 gives the whole variable domain SAVISQKPSRDICQRGTSLTIQCQVDSQVTMMFWYRQQPGQSLTLIATANQGSEATYESGFVIDKFPISRPNLTFSTLTVSNMSPEDSSIYLCSVLDPYTFGSGTRLTVV.

V is TRBV20-1 and J is TRBJ2-5; no firm D call. CDR3 size: 11 residues. Trimming took 7 bases from V and 5 from J, leaving 11 bases between them. Germline V gene data show CDR1 as DFQATT and CDR2 as SNEGSKA (reference sequence). In DNA, the CDR3 is TGCAGTGGCCGTACGGTGGAGACCCAGTACTTC. Translating gives CSGRTVETQYF.

This rearrangement joins TRBV27 to TRBJ1-1, with 9 bases aligning to TRBD1. Trimming took 5 bases from V and 5 from J; bases not matched to a gene: 6. Germline V gene sequence: CDR1 MNHEY, CDR2 SMNVEV (reference sequence). The CDR3 is 14 residues long. The chain's CDR3 is CASSPRQGETEAFF. CDR3 nucleotides: TGTGCCAGCAGTCCACGACAGGGGGAAACTGAAGCTTTCTTT.

The rearrangement joins TRBV10-2 to TRBJ1-3, with D possibly being TRBD1 (6 bases). V lost 4 bases and J lost 5, with 18 bases in between. CDR3 length: 16 amino acids. The germline CDR1 and CDR2 sequences are WSHSY and SAAADI. The CDR3 DNA reads as TGCGCCAGCAGTGCTCTCGAAGGGGGAATTAGAAACACCATATATTTT. It translates to CASSALEGGIRNTIYF.

This clonotype has a single count. The rearrangement uses TRBV4-2 and TRBJ2-5; D unresolved. The CDR3 consists of 15 residues. Deletions cut 6 bases from V and 2 bases from J, with 16 bases between. CDR1 is LGHNA and CDR2 is YNFKEQ in the germline V gene. CDR3 nucleotides: TGTGCCAGCAGTCCGATGGTGGCAGGACAAGAGACCCAGTACTTC. Translating it yields CASSPMVAGQETQYF.

The rearrangement uses TRBV12-3 or TRBV12-4 and TRBJ2-2, with D possibly TRBD2 on 5 matching bases. Trimming shortened V by 6 bases and J by 7 bases, and 18 bases separated the two germline ends. There are 15 residues in the CDR3. CDR3 sequence (DNA): TGTGCCAGCAGCCAGTCGGCGGGTCGGGTCGGGGAGCTGTTTTTT. Translated, it gives CASSQSAGRVGELFF.

To note about this clonotype: The conserved phenylalanine or tryptophan normally closing the CDR3 is absent here, so this likely arose from a read error. It is unclear where the CDR3 begins or ends on the DNA, so no DNA is shown, and the CDR3 is as TCRdb lists it. The chain has TRBV2 and TRBJ1-4; the DNA was not used to check the table's D call, TRBD1. The germline V gene encodes CDR1 SNHLY and CDR2 FYNNEI. The CDR3 spans 10 amino acids, including both terminal residues. CDR3 sequence reads: CASTIRVGTY.

For this clonotype: Sequence at one end of the junction differs from germline and may be a read error. The J gene is TRBJ2-7, the V gene TRBV11-2, with D possibly being TRBD2 (6 bases). Germline-derived CDR1 and CDR2 are SGHAT and FQNNGV. The CDR3 contains 13 residues. In DNA form, the CDR3 reads TGTGCCGGCAGCTTAGCGGCAGGAGGCGAGCAGTACTTC. Protein product: CAGSLAAGGEQYF.

The chain combines TRBV29-1 with TRBJ1-1; D not certain. Germline V gene data show CDR1 as SQVTM and CDR2 as ANQGSEA. This CDR3 has 15 amino acids. The germline V and J ends were trimmed by 0 bases and 3 bases, with 14 bases remaining between them. CDR3 DNA sequence: TGCAGCGTTGAAGAGCAGCATAATGGCTACACTGAAGCTTTCTTT. Translated: CSVEEQHNGYTEAFF.

This chain links TRBV7-2 with TRBJ1-1, with TRBD1 matching 7 bases. CDR3 size: 12 residues. Germline CDR1 reads SGHTA; CDR2 reads FQGNSA. V gave up 5 bases and J gave up 4 bases; unmatched junction bases: 1. The CDR3 DNA reads as TGTGCCAGCAGCGACAGGGTCACTGAAGCTTTCTTT. This translates into CASSDRVTEAFF.

Ten or more counts support this clonotype. The chain has TRBV7-9 and TRBJ2-5, with D unclear. The CDR3 sequence is 15 residues long. Germline CDR1 and CDR2: SEHNR and FQNEAQ (reference sequence). Trimming stripped 1 base from V and 4 bases from J, with 13 bases between. In nucleotides, the CDR3 is TGTGCCAGCAGCTTAGAAGATGCAGCCGGAGAGACCCAGTACTTC. This encodes CASSLEDAAGETQYF.

This clonotype showed up just once. Germline is not matched at one junction end, which may reflect a read error. The rearrangement joins TRBV20-1 to TRBJ2-7, with D perhaps matching TRBD1 (6 bases). CDR1 is DFQATT and CDR2 is SNEGSKA in the germline V gene (reference sequence). CDR3 size: 14 residues. The CDR3 coding sequence is TGCAGTGCTAGATCTCAGGGGAACACCGGGGAGCTGTACTTC. As protein: CSARSQGNTGELYF.

J is TRBJ2-7 and V is TRBV10-2; D may be TRBD1 (5 bases). V lost 0 bases to trimming and J lost 0 bases, with 9 bases between them. CDR1 and CDR2 (germline): WSHSY, SAAADI. This CDR3 comprises 15 residues. This CDR3 is CASSESWGSSYEQYF. In nucleotides, the CDR3 is TGCGCCAGCAGTGAGTCGTGGGGCTCCTCCTACGAGCAGTACTTC.